The following is a TCR beta chain sequence with its context. Patients in Seattle were enrolled during active infection, then followed longitudinally. The CDR3 has 16 residues. Trimming took 3 bases from V and 6 from J; bases not matched to a gene: 8. The germline V gene has CDR1 LGHNT and CDR2 FRNRAP. The data derive from a study of blood T cell repertoires in COVID-19. In the original analysis: Amplification of reference gene primers was used by the study to estimate nucleated cell counts. Libraries were prepared by immunoSEQ multiplex PCR; TCRdb keeps only in-frame clonotypes and omits some of them. The V and J calls and clone size come from that table; D and trimming were worked out from the DNA. The data show some 70,000 clones, 65% to 85% seen once.

The sequenced sample consisted of peripheral blood. This clonotype originated in a man aged 45-65 years with COVID-19, enrolled during active disease. V and J are TRBV12-5 and TRBJ2-2; 9 bases fit TRBD1. The CDR3 loop is CASGFMVTGGAGELFF. As DNA, the CDR3 is TGTGCTAGTGGTTTTATGGTGACAGGGGGTGCCGGGGAGCTGTTTTTT.